A selection of T cell receptor beta chains follows, all from one sample in a study of Tregs in tolerant kidney transplant recipients. The table came from immunoSEQ multiplex PCR; TCRdb's copy has only in-frame clones and leaves some out. Of approximately 90,000 clones in the sample, over 85% are singletons; the top ten hold over 4%. The sequenced material came from CD8+ T cells from blood. Receptor source: a human donor in good health. CDR3s include the opening cysteine and the closing phenylalanine or tryptophan. D genes are given only for firm matches. Part of the rows lack a size; the others show once, few, many or a class for expanded clones.

- - TRBJ1-1 TRBV6-4 TGTGCCAGCAGTGACAACGAGTTTAACACTGAAGCTTTCTTT CASSDNEFNTEAFF
- - TRBJ1-4 TRBV6-6 TGTGCCAGCAGTTACTCAGGAAAACTGTTTTTT CASSYSGKLFF
- - TRBJ1-4 TRBV11-2 TGTGCCAGCATTGGGGGGGTGGGTGAAAAACTGTTTTTT CASIGGVGEKLFF
- TRBD1 TRBJ2-7 TRBV15 TGTGCCACCAGCGGGACAGAAGCCTACGAGCAGTACTTC CATSGTEAYEQYF
once - TRBJ1-5 TRBV27 TGTGCCAGCAGTTTATGGGCATCTAGCAATCAGCCCCAGCATTTT CASSLWASSNQPQHF
- TRBD2 TRBJ2-1 TRBV9 TGTGCCAGCAGCGTAGGCGGGGGACTCAATGAGCAGTTCTTC CASSVGGGLNEQFF
- - TRBJ2-1 TRBV5-6 TGTGCCAGCGTCTCGTGGTTTTACAATGAGCAGTTCTTC CASVSWFYNEQFF
- - TRBJ2-7 TRBV11-1 TGTGCCAGCAGCCCAGACACTTACGAGCAGTACTTC CASSPDTYEQYF
- - TRBJ1-2 TRBV19 TGTGCCAGTAGTCTAGGGAACTATGGCTACACCTTC CASSLGNYGYTF
- - TRBJ2-1 TRBV7-9 TGTGCCAGCAGTCCCTGGGGCAATGAGCAGTTCTTC CASSPWGNEQFF
- - TRBJ2-7 TRBV11-1 TGTGCCAGCAGCTCAACCTACGAGCAGTACTTC CASSSTYEQYF
- - TRBJ2-3 TRBV21-1 TGTGCCAGCAGATGGTACTGGCTGCCCAATCGCACAGATACGCAGTATTTT CASRWYWLPNRTDTQYF
- - TRBJ2-1 TRBV5-8 TGTGCCAGCAGCTCGGGATCTCAATGGAATGAGCAGTTCTTC CASSSGSQWNEQFF
- TRBD2 TRBJ2-1 TRBV29-1 TGCAGCGTTCCACGGACTAGCGGCCTATTTGTGAATGAGCAGTTCTTC CSVPRTSGLFVNEQFF
- TRBD1 TRBJ2-3 TRBV5-1 TGCGCCAGCAGCTTGACAGGGGGCAGCGCAGATACGCAGTATTTT CASSLTGGSADTQYF
- TRBD1 TRBJ1-4 TRBV7-9 TGTGCCAGCAGAACAGGGGGCATGACTAATGAAAAACTGTTTTTT CASRTGGMTNEKLFF
- TRBD1 TRBJ2-3 TRBV11-1 TGTGCCAGCAGCCCGAGAGACAGGGAAGATACGCAGTATTTT CASSPRDREDTQYF
- - TRBJ2-3 TRBV11-2 TGTGCCAGCAGCTTAGAGGGGGGCCTCACAGATACGCAGTATTTT CASSLEGGLTDTQYF